This TCR beta chain derives from a study of cytomegalovirus exposure and HLA in healthy donors. Turning to the study itself: Counted in an early data release were approximately 85 million unique TCRs from HLA-typed donors.

Germline CDR1 GTSNPN, CDR2 SVGIG (reference sequence). Trimming took 2 bases from V and 4 from J, leaving 10 bases between them. The CDR3 sequence is 13 residues long. Of note for this clone: Its cognate antigen is unknown.

PCR was performed using 60 Vbeta and 13 Jbeta primers. The assay was immunoSEQ multiplex PCR, and TCRdb's table has in-frame clones only and misses some. The sample holds under 150,000 clones, 80% seen once. Study results and caveats: High sensitivity and specificity were reportedly achieved when the classifier diagnosed cytomegalovirus status. Roughly uniform sequencing depth across donors was assumed, possibly incorrectly.

The sample was PBMCs. The chain is built from TRBV30 and TRBJ2-3; weak D call: TRBD1 (5 bases). This receptor was taken from a man aged 25 to 40 in good health and CMV-seronegative. This CDR3 reads CAWSTRRADTQYF. The CDR3, as DNA: TGTGCCTGGAGTACCCGCAGGGCAGATACGCAGTATTTT.